A single sample is the source of the 30 T cell receptor beta chains below, sequenced in a study of monozygotic twins with inflammatory bowel disease. TCRdb reprocessed the 5' RACE reads and reports one entry per CDR3 protein, with no DNA. This repertoire comprises 200,000 to 250,000 distinct CDR3 sequences; its ten largest clones make up 7.7%. The sample taken for sequencing was blood. These TCRs come from a human donor with ulcerative colitis or Crohn's disease, or a healthy co-twin of an affected twin (not recorded which).

The genes are TRBV18 and TRBJ2-5. CDR3 size: 15 residues. Looked up from germline, CDR1 is KGHSH and CDR2 is LQKENI. The CDR3 sequence is CASSPARSSQETQYF.

This chain links TRBV5-1 with TRBJ2-2; TCRdb proposes TRBD1, but this gene call is untestable without DNA. The CDR3 length is 14 residues. The germline CDR1 and CDR2 sequences are SGHRS and YFSETQ. The CDR3 loop is CASDRDGWSGELFF. Variable domain in full (rest from reference TRBV5-1 and TRBJ2-2): KAGVTQTPRYLIKTRGQQVTLSCSPISGHRSVSWYQQTPGQGLQFLFEYFSETQRNKGNFPGRFSGRQFSNSRSEMNVSTLELGDSALYLCASDRDGWSGELFFGEGSRLTVL.

The chain carries TRBV18 and TRBJ2-2; the D gene TCRdb calls, TRBD1, cannot be checked with no DNA. The CDR3 runs to 15 residues. The V gene's germline CDR1 is KGHSH and CDR2 LQKENI. The CDR3 sequence is CASSPRQGATGELFF.

The chain employs TRBV28 and TRBJ2-7; TCRdb's D gene call, TRBD1, goes unchecked for lack of DNA. This CDR3 has 14 amino acids. Germline CDR1 is MDHEN and CDR2 is SYDVKM. CDR3 residues: CASSTPGQRNEQYF.

This chain connects TRBV27 to TRBJ2-7; TCRdb picks TRBD1, but there is no DNA to check that call. The length of the CDR3 is 15 residues. Germline V lookup: CDR1 MNHEY, CDR2 SMNVEV (reference sequence). The CDR3 sequence: CASSLTGTGYYEQYF.

The rearrangement uses TRBV5-5 and TRBJ2-6. CDR3 size: 17 residues. Germline CDR1 reads SGHKS; CDR2 reads YYEKEE (reference sequence). The CDR3 spells CASSLEYGGSGANVLTF.

The gene calls are TRBV5-4 and TRBJ2-3. The length of the CDR3 is 15 residues. From germline, CDR1 is SGHNT and CDR2 YYREEE (reference sequence). CDR3 residues: CASSSRTTNTDTQYF.

This chain joins TRBV24-1 and TRBJ1-2. The CDR3 has 13 amino acids. Germline V gene data show CDR1 as KGHDR and CDR2 as SFDVKD. CDR3 sequence reads: CATSDYGYYGYTF.

The gene calls are TRBV6-1 and TRBJ2-7; the D call of TRBD1 rests on TCRdb alone, since no DNA is present to check it. There are 12 residues in the CDR3. The germline V gene has CDR1 MNHNS and CDR2 SASEGT. CDR3 sequence reads: CATRGLANEQYF.

The chain uses TRBV5-1 and TRBJ1-1. Germline-derived CDR1 and CDR2 are SGHRS and YFSETQ. The CDR3 has 16 residues. This CDR3 is CASRPAGGGKNTEAFF.

CDR3 region: CASSRQPVGFNYGYTF. This chain uses TRBV7-2 with TRBJ1-2; the D call from TCRdb, TRBD1, cannot be confirmed without DNA. This CDR3 is built from 16 residues. The germline CDR1 and CDR2 sequences are SGHTA and FQGNSA.

The chain employs TRBV19 and TRBJ2-3; there is no DNA to check the TCRdb D call of TRBD2. There are 14 residues in the CDR3. The germline gives CDR1 LNHDA, CDR2 SQIVND (reference sequence). The CDR3 loop is CASRTSGHTDTQYF.

The chain uses TRBV4-1 and TRBJ1-5. CDR1 and CDR2 (germline): MGHRA, YSYEKL. The CDR3 has 16 residues. The CDR3 loop is CASSQDQGLGNQPQHF.

J is TRBJ2-7 and V is TRBV29-1; TCRdb gives TRBD2 as the D gene, but with no DNA this cannot be confirmed. The germline V gene has CDR1 SQVTM and CDR2 ANQGSEA. The CDR3 runs 16 residues. CDR3 amino acids: CSVEDGVSGDPYEQYF.

The CDR3 loop reads CASSLQGTSGGQDTQYF. The chain uses TRBV3-1 and TRBJ2-3; TCRdb indicates TRBD2, and absent DNA this call remains unverified. In germline, CDR1 is LGHDT, CDR2 YNNKEL (reference sequence). The CDR3 is made up of 17 amino acids.

V usage is TRBV3-1 and J usage is TRBJ2-7; TCRdb calls TRBD1, which cannot be checked without DNA. Per germline, CDR1 LGHDT and CDR2 YNNKEL (reference sequence). The CDR3 runs to 15 residues. This CDR3 reads CASSQHPTGVYEQYF.

V usage is TRBV2 and J usage is TRBJ2-2; TCRdb designates TRBD2, a call that cannot be tested without DNA. The CDR3 contains 14 residues. Germline CDR1 reads SNHLY; CDR2 reads FYNNEI. The chain's CDR3 is CASSVDSNTGELFF.

The rearrangement uses TRBV7-2 and TRBJ2-1; TCRdb proposes TRBD1, but this gene call is untestable without DNA. This CDR3 is 11 amino acids long. The germline gives CDR1 SGHTA, CDR2 FQGNSA. The CDR3 loop is CASSLAAGRFF.

The chain uses TRBV4-1 and TRBJ2-1; TCRdb's D call of TRBD1 is untestable without DNA. The length of the CDR3 is 16 residues. Germline assignment: CDR1 MGHRA and CDR2 YSYEKL. This CDR3 reads CASSQESGRGGNEQFF.

This chain connects TRBV5-1 to TRBJ2-5; lacking DNA, the TRBD2 call made by TCRdb goes unchecked. The germline V gene has CDR1 SGHRS and CDR2 YFSETQ. The CDR3 loop spans 14 amino acids. This chain's CDR3 is CASSLSGAPETQYF. The full variable domain, its missing parts supplied by reference TRBV5-1 and TRBJ2-5, is KAGVTQTPRYLIKTRGQQVTLSCSPISGHRSVSWYQQTPGQGLQFLFEYFSETQRNKGNFPGRFSGRQFSNSRSEMNVSTLELGDSALYLCASSLSGAPETQYFGPGTRLLVL.

V gene TRBV7-2 combines with J gene TRBJ2-1; the D gene TCRdb calls, TRBD1, cannot be checked with no DNA. This CDR3 is built from 14 residues. Germline CDR1 and CDR2: SGHTA and FQGNSA. The chain's CDR3 is CASSYRGGVNEQFF.

The V gene is TRBV9, the J gene TRBJ1-1. Germline loops: CDR1 SGDLS, CDR2 YYNGEE. The CDR3 loop spans 15 amino acids. The CDR3 protein is CASSPRTTMNTEAFF.

This sequence joins TRBV5-1 and TRBJ2-1; there is no DNA to check the TCRdb D call of TRBD2. This CDR3 is 19 amino acids long. CDR1 is SGHRS and CDR2 is YFSETQ in the germline V gene. CDR3 amino acids: CASSPKGPGTSGSYNEQFF. The entire variable domain, with the rest obtained from reference TRBV5-1 and TRBJ2-1, is as follows: KAGVTQTPRYLIKTRGQQVTLSCSPISGHRSVSWYQQTPGQGLQFLFEYFSETQRNKGNFPGRFSGRQFSNSRSEMNVSTLELGDSALYLCASSPKGPGTSGSYNEQFFGPGTRLTVL.

The V and J genes are TRBV6-5 and TRBJ1-2; TCRdb calls TRBD1, which cannot be checked without DNA. Germline loops: CDR1 MNHEY, CDR2 SVGAGI. The CDR3 length is 16 residues. Here the CDR3 reads CASSYSGGRILYGYTF.

V usage is TRBV6-1 and J usage is TRBJ1-2; TCRdb's D call of TRBD1 is untestable without DNA. The CDR3 runs to 14 residues. Germline V gene lookup returns CDR1 MNHNS and CDR2 SASEGT. The CDR3 protein is CASSLTTGSYGYTF.

This chain uses TRBV20-1 with TRBJ1-1. Germline V gene data show CDR1 as DFQATT and CDR2 as SNEGSKA (reference sequence). The CDR3 runs to 12 residues. This CDR3 reads CSAQSSATEAFF.

This rearrangement joins TRBV9 to TRBJ2-1; TCRdb picks TRBD1, but there is no DNA to check that call. The CDR3 loop spans 18 amino acids. Per the germline V gene, CDR1 is SGDLS and CDR2 is YYNGEE. This CDR3 is CASSDVEPGTGKRSEQFF.

This chain uses TRBV20-1 with TRBJ2-1; TCRdb outputs TRBD1, but without DNA this stays unchecked. The V gene's germline CDR1 is DFQATT and CDR2 SNEGSKA (reference sequence). The CDR3 is 14 residues long. CDR3 sequence: CSAPRQGGANEQFF.

V is TRBV12-3 or TRBV12-4 and J is TRBJ1-2; TCRdb returns TRBD1, unconfirmable since there is no DNA. CDR3 length equals 13 residues. CDR3 region: CASSFEGSHGYTF.

V usage is TRBV20-1 and J usage is TRBJ2-1; there is no DNA to check the TCRdb D call of TRBD2. CDR1 is DFQATT, CDR2 SNEGSKA, per germline (reference sequence). The CDR3 has 18 residues. The CDR3 region is CSARDWLAGGQGGNEQFF.